This TCR beta chain was documented in a study of blood T cell repertoires in COVID-19. At the level of the study: Samples representing acute and convalescent COVID-19 were sourced from the United States, Italy and Spain.

This CDR3 spans 16 amino acids. The germline gives CDR1 MNHEY, CDR2 SMNVEV (reference sequence). V lost 0 bases and J 6 bases, leaving 18 bases between the germline ends. This table comes from immunoSEQ multiplex PCR, and its TCRdb copy is limited to in-frame clones, with some not included. The sample has tens of thousands of clones, about 94% seen once. This TCR derives from a human donor in a cohort sampled during active COVID-19. The chain recombines TRBV27 with TRBJ2-7; a weak D match, TRBD1 (5 bases). What was sequenced was peripheral blood. The CDR3 sequence is CASSLSWAGPIREQYF. CDR3 in DNA: TGTGCCAGCAGTTTATCGTGGGCAGGGCCCATCCGCGAGCAGTACTTC.